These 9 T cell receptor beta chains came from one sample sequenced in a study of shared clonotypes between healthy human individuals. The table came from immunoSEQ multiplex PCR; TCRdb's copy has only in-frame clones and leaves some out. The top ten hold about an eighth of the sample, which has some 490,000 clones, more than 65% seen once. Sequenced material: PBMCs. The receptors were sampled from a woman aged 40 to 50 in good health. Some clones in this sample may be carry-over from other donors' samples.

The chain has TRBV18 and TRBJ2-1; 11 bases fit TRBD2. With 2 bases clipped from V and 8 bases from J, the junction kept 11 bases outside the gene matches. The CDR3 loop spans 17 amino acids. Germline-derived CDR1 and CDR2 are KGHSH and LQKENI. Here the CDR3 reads CASSPNLLAGEGDEQFF. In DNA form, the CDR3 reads TGTGCCAGCTCACCAAATTTACTAGCGGGAGAGGGGGATGAGCAGTTCTTC.

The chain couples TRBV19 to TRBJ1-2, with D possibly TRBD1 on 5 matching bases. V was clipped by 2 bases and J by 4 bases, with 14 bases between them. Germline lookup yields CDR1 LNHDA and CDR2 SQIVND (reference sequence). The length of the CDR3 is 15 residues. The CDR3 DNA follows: TGTGCCAGTAGTATATCCCGGGGAGGGACCTATGGCTACACCTTC. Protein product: CASSISRGGTYGYTF.

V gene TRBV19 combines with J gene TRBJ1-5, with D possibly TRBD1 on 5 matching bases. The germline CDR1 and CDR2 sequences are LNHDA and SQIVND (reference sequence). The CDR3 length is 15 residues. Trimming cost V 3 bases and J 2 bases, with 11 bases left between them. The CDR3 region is CASSMWVQGNQPQHF. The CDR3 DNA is TGTGCCAGTAGTATGTGGGTACAGGGCAATCAGCCCCAGCATTTT.

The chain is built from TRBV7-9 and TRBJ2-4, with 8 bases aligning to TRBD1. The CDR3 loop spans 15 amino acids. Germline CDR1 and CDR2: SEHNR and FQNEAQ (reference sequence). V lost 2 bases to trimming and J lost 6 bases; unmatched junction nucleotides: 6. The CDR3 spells CASSLSRGRGNIQYF. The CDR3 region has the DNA TGTGCCAGCAGCTTAAGCAGGGGGCGTGGAAACATTCAGTACTTC.

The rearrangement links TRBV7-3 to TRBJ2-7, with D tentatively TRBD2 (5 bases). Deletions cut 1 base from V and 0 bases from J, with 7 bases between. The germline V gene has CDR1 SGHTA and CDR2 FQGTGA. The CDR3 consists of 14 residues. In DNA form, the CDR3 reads TGTGCCAGCAGCTTAAGTGGGAGCTCCTACGAGCAGTACTTC. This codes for CASSLSGSSYEQYF.

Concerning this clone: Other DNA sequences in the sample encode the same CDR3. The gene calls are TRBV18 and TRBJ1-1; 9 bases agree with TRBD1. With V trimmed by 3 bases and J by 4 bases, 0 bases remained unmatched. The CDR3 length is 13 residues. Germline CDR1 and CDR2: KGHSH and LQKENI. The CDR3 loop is CASSPTGGTEAFF. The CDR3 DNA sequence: TGTGCCAGCTCACCGACAGGGGGCACTGAAGCTTTCTTT.

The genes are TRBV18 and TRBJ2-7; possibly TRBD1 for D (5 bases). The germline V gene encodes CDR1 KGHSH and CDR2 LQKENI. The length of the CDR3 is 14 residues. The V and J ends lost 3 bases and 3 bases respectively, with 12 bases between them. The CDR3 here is CASSPRTRNYEQYF. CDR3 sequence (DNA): TGTGCCAGCTCACCCCGGACACGGAACTACGAGCAGTACTTC.

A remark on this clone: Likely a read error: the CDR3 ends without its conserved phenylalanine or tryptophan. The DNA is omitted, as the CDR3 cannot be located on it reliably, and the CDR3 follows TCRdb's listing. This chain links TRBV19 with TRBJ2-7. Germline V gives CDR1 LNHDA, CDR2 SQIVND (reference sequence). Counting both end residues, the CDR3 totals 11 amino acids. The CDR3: CASSSLQLESL.

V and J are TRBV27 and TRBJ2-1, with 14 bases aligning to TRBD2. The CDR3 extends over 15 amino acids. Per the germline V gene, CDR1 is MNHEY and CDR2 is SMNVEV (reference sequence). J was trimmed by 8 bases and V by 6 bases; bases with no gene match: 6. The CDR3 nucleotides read TGTGCCAGCAGCCCGGGACTAGCGGGAGAGGATGAGCAGTTCTTC. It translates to CASSPGLAGEDEQFF.